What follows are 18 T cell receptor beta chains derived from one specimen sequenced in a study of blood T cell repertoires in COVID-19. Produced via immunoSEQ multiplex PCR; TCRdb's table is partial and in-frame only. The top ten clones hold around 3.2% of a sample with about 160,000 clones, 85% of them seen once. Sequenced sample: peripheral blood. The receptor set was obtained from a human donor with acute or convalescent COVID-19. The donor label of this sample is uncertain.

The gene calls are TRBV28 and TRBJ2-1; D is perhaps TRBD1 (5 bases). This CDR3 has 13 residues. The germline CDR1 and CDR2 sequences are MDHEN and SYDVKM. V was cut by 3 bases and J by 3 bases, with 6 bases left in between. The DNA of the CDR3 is TGTGCCAGCAGTTTGACAGACTACAATGAGCAGTTCTTC. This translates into CASSLTDYNEQFF.

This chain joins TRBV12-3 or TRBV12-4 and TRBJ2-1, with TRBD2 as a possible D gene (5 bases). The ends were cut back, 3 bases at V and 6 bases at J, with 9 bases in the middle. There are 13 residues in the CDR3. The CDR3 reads CASSLYEGNEQFF. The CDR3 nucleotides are TGTGCCAGCAGTTTGTACGAGGGCAATGAGCAGTTCTTC.

The CDR3 nucleotides are TGTGCCAACCGCGGGACAGGGGAGCATGGCTACACCTTC. It translates to CANRGTGEHGYTF. This chain joins TRBV28 and TRBJ1-2; 10 bases are a match to TRBD1. The germline V gene encodes CDR1 MDHEN and CDR2 SYDVKM. This CDR3 is built from 13 residues. V lost 10 bases to trimming and J lost 6 bases; unmatched junction nucleotides: 8.

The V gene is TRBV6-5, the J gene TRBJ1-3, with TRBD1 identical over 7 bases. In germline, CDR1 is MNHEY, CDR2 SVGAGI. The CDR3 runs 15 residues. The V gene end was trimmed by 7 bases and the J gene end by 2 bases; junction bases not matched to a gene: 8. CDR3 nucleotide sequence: TGTGCCAGCATCCCGCCAGGGACAGCTGGAAACACCATATATTTT. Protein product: CASIPPGTAGNTIYF.

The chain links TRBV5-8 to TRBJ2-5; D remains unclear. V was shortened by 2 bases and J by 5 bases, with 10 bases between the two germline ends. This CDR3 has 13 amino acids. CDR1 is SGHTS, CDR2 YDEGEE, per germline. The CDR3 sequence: CASSFLVQETQYF. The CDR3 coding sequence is TGTGCCAGCAGCTTCCTCGTTCAGGAGACCCAGTACTTC.

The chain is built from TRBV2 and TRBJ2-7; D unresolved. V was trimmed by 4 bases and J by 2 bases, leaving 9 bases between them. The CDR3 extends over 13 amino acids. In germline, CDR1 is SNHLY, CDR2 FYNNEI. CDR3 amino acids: CASSVVRAYEQYF. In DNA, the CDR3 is TGTGCCAGCAGTGTGGTTCGGGCCTACGAGCAGTACTTC. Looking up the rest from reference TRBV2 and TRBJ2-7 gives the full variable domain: EPEVTQTPSHQVTQMGQEVILRCVPISNHLYFYWYRQILGQKVEFLVSFYNNEISEKSEIFDDQFSVERPDGSNFTLKIRSTKLEDSAMYFCASSVVRAYEQYFGPGTRLTVT.

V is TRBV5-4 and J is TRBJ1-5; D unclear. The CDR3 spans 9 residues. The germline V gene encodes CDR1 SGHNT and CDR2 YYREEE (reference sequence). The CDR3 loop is CQSNQPQHF. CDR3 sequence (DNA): TGTCAATCCAATCAGCCCCAGCATTTT.

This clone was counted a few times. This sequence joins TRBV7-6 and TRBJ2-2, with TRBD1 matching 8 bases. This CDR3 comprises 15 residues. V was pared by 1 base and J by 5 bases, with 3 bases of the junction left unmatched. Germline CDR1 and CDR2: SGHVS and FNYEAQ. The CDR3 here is CASSLEGTGTGELFF. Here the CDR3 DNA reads TGTGCCAGCAGCTTAGAGGGGACAGGAACCGGGGAGCTGTTTTTT.

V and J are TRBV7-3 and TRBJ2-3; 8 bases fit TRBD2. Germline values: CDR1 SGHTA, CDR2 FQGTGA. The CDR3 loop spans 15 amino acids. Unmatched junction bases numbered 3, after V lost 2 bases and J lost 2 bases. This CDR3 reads CASSLAGGVTDTQYF. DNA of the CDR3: TGTGCCAGCAGCTTAGCGGGGGGCGTCACAGATACGCAGTATTTT.

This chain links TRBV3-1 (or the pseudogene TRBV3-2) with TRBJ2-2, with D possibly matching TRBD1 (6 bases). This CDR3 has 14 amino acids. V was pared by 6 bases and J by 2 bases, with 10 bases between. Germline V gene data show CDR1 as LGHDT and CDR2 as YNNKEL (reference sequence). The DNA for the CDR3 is TGTGCCAGCAGGGACAGAGCCAACACCGGGGAGCTGTTTTTT. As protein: CASRDRANTGELFF.

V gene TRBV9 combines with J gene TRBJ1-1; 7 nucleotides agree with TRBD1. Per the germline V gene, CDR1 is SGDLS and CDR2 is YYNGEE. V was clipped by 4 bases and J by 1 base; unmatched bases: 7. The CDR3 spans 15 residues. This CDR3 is CASSFTGTENTEAFF. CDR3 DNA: TGTGCCAGCAGCTTTACCGGGACAGAGAACACTGAAGCTTTCTTT.

CDR3 coding DNA: TGCGCCAGCAGCCGTCTCGCGGGGGGGACACGCACAGATACGCAGTATTTT. Translation gives CASSRLAGGTRTDTQYF. The chain links TRBV5-1 to TRBJ2-3; 9 bases agree with TRBD2. The CDR3 covers 17 residues. V lost 4 bases to trimming and J lost 1 base; unmatched junction nucleotides: 10. CDR1 SGHRS and CDR2 YFSETQ come from the germline V gene.

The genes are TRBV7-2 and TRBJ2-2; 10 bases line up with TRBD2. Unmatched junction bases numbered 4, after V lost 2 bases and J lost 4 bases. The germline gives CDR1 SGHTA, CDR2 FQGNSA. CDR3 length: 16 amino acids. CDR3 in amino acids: CASSLRLAGATGELFF. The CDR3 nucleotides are TGTGCCAGCAGCTTAAGGCTAGCGGGGGCCACCGGGGAGCTGTTTTTT.

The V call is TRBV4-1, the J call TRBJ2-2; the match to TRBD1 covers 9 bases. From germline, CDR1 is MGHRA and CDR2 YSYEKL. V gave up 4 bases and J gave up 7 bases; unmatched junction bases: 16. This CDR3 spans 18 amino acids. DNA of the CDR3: TGCGCCAGCAGCCCCACCATGGACAGGGGCTTGATCATCGGGGAGCTGTTTTTT. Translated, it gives CASSPTMDRGLIIGELFF.

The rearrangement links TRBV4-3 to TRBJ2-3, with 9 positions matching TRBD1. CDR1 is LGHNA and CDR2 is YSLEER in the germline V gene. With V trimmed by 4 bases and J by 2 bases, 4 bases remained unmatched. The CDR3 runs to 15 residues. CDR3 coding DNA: TGCGCCAGCAGCCCCGGGACAGGGTTCACAGATACGCAGTATTTT. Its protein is CASSPGTGFTDTQYF.

The CDR3 nucleotides are TGTGCCAGTAGTCCACCCCCCGGACAGAGCAATCAGCCCCAGCATTTT. Protein sequence: CASSPPPGQSNQPQHF. The J gene is TRBJ1-5, the V gene TRBV19, with a weak D call TRBD1 (6 bases). Germline V lookup: CDR1 LNHDA, CDR2 SQIVND (reference sequence). CDR3 length: 16 amino acids. With 5 bases removed from V and 1 base from J, the gap between germline ends came to 15 bases.

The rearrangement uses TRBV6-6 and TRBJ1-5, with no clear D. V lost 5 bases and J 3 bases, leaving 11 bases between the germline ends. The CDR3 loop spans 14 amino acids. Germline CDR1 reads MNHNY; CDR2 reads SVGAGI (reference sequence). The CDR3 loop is CASSAAGNNQPQHF. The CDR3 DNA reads TGTGCCAGCAGTGCCGCCGGGAACAATCAGCCCCAGCATTTT.

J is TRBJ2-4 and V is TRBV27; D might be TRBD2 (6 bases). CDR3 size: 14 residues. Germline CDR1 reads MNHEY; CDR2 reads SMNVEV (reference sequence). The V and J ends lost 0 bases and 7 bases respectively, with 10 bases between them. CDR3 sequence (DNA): TGTGCCAGCAGTTTATCTCCAGGAGGGAACATTCAGTACTTC. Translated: CASSLSPGGNIQYF.